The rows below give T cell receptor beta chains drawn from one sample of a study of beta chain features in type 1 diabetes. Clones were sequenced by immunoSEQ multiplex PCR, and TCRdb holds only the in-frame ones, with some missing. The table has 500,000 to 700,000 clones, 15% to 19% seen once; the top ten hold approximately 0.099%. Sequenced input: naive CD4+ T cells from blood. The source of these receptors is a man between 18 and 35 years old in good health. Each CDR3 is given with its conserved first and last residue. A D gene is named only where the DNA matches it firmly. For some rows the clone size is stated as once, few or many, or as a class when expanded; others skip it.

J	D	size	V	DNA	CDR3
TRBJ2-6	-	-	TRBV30	TGTGCCTGGTCAGCTGGGGCCAACGTCCTGACTTTC	CAWSAGANVLTF
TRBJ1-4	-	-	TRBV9	TGTGCCAGCAGCGTCGGCGGCTCAGGAGAAAAACTGTTTTTT	CASSVGGSGEKLFF
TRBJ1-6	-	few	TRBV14	TGTGCCAGCAGCCAAGATCTCAGAACTAATTCACCCCTCCACTTT	CASSQDLRTNSPLHF
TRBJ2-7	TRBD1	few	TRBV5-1	TGCGCCAGCAGCTTGCTCCCGAACAGGGGAATCGACGAGCAGTACTTC	CASSLLPNRGIDEQYF
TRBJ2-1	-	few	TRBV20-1	TGCAGTGCTAGAGATCTAAGGCAGTTCTTC	CSARDLRQFF
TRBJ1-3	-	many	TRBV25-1	TGTGCCAGCAGTACTCAACGGGTTTATGGAAACACCATATATTTT	CASSTQRVYGNTIYF
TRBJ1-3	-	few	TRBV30	TGTGCCTGGAGTGCCCCAGGCGAGAGCTCTGGAAACACCATATATTTT	CAWSAPGESSGNTIYF
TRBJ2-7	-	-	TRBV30	TGTGCCTGGAGAGTGTGGGGATACTACGAGCAGTACTTC	CAWRVWGYYEQYF
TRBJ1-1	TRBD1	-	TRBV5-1	TGCGCCAGCAGTGCCTCCCCGGGACAGGGATTATCAGCTTTCTTT	CASSASPGQGLSAFF
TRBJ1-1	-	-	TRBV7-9	TGTGCCAGCAGCTTGGAAGCTTTGGGCACTGAAGCTTTCTTT	CASSLEALGTEAFF
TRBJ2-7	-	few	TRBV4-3	TGCGCCAGCAGCCAAGCTACGGACTACGAGCAGTACTTC	CASSQATDYEQYF
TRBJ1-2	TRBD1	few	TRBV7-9	TGTGCCAGCAGCCCCGAGGACAGGGGAAGATACACCTTC	CASSPEDRGRYTF